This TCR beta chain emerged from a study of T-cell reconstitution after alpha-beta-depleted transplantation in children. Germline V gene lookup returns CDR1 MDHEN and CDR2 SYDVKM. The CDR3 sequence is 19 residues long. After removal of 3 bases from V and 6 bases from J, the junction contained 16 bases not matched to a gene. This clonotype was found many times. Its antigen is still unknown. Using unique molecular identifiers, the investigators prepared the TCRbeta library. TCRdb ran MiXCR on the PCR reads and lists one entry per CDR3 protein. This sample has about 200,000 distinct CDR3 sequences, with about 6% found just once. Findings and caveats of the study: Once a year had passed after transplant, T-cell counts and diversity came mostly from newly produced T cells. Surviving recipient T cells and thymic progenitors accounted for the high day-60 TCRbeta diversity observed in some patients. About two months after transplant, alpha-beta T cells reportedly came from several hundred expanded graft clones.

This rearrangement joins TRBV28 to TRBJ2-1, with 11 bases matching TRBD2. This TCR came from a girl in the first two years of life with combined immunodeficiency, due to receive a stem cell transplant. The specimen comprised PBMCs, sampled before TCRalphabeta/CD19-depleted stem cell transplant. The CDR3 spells CASSFPFIAGGPRGNEQFF. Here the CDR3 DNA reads TGTGCCAGCAGTTTCCCCTTTATAGCGGGAGGGCCTAGAGGCAATGAGCAGTTCTTC.